These 20 T cell receptor beta chains originate from one sample sequenced in a study of cytomegalovirus exposure and HLA in healthy donors. The PCR ran on 60 Vbeta and 13 Jbeta primers. Profiling relied on immunoSEQ multiplex PCR, and the TCRdb table lists in-frame clones only, not all of them. The sample consists of around 300,000 clones, 72% of them appearing once. Source material: PBMCs. These receptors all come from a female donor in good health and CMV-seronegative.

The chain combines TRBV15 with TRBJ2-2; 8 bases align to TRBD1. From germline, CDR1 is LNHNV and CDR2 YYDKDF (reference sequence). V gave up 5 bases and J gave up 1 base; unmatched junction bases: 9. The CDR3 spans 17 residues. The CDR3, as DNA: TGTGCCACCAGCCGTGGACAGGGACCTTTGAACACCGGGGAGCTGTTTTTT. It is translated as CATSRGQGPLNTGELFF.

The chain links TRBV27 to TRBJ2-5; weak D call: TRBD1 (6 bases). The DNA end favors TRBJ2-7, so the J call may be wrong. The CDR3 totals 15 residues. Germline V gives CDR1 MNHEY, CDR2 SMNVEV (reference sequence). CDR3 loop: CASSFQGQGRGEQYF. The CDR3 DNA reads as TGTGCCAGCAGTTTCCAGGGGCAGGGCAGAGGCGAGCAGTACTTC.

The chain is built from TRBV6-5 and TRBJ2-4; 7 nucleotides line up with TRBD2. The CDR3 spans 14 residues. V gave up 5 bases and J gave up 8 bases; unmatched junction bases: 9. Germline CDR1 and CDR2: MNHEY and SVGAGI. This CDR3 reads CASSAPGGSDIQYF. The CDR3 nucleotides are TGTGCCAGCAGTGCGCCGGGAGGTAGTGACATTCAGTACTTC.

The chain links TRBV28 to TRBJ2-7, with a weak D call TRBD2 (6 bases). CDR1 is MDHEN, CDR2 SYDVKM, per germline. V gave up 3 bases and J gave up 3 bases, with 24 bases separating them. The CDR3 is 18 residues long. CDR3 coding DNA: TGTGCCAGCAGTTTCTCAGGGAATCGGCGGGGCCAGGTCTACGAGCAGTACTTC. This gives the protein CASSFSGNRRGQVYEQYF. The full variable domain, completed using reference TRBV28 and TRBJ2-7, is DVKVTQSSRYLVKRTGEKVFLECVQDMDHENMFWYRQDPGLGLRLIYFSYDVKMKEKGDIPEGYSVSREKKERFSLILESASTNQTSMYLCASSFSGNRRGQVYEQYFGPGTRLTVT.

V is TRBV7-8 and J is TRBJ1-1; D unresolved. V lost 3 bases, J lost 0 bases, and 5 bases lay in between. The germline CDR1 and CDR2 sequences are SGHVS and FQNEAQ. CDR3 length: 13 amino acids. This CDR3 reads CASSLALNTEAFF. CDR3 DNA sequence: TGTGCCAGCAGCTTGGCCCTGAACACTGAAGCTTTCTTT.

This chain joins TRBV6-6 and TRBJ1-5; TRBD1 matches 8 bases. CDR3 length equals 13 residues. Losses at the gene ends were 6 bases for V and 9 bases for J; bases not matched to a gene: 7. Germline lookup yields CDR1 MNHNY and CDR2 SVGAGI (reference sequence). CDR3 amino acids: CASSPGTGRPQHF. CDR3 sequence (DNA): TGTGCCAGCAGCCCCGGGACAGGCAGGCCCCAGCATTTT.

This clone occurred a few times. The chain has TRBV28 and TRBJ1-6, with D perhaps matching TRBD1 (5 bases). In germline, CDR1 is MDHEN, CDR2 SYDVKM. The CDR3 totals 13 residues. Between the trimmed V and J ends, which lost 8 bases and 8 bases, there was a span of 13 bases. CDR3 sequence: CASGQGLDSPLHF. The DNA of the CDR3 is TGTGCCAGCGGCCAGGGACTTGATTCACCCCTCCACTTT.

This chain links TRBV7-9 with TRBJ2-6; tentatively, D is TRBD2 (6 bases). V lost 1 base and J 2 bases, leaving 6 bases between the germline ends. The germline gives CDR1 SEHNR, CDR2 FQNEAQ (reference sequence). This CDR3 has 15 amino acids. This CDR3 is CASSLGGAGANVLTF. The CDR3 DNA reads as TGTGCCAGCAGCTTAGGGGGGGCTGGGGCCAACGTCCTGACTTTC.

This clone was counted between two and nine times. The chain couples TRBV30 to TRBJ2-7, with TRBD2 identical over 13 bases. Germline V gene data show CDR1 as GTSNPN and CDR2 as SVGIG (reference sequence). There are 15 residues in the CDR3. The trim removed 8 bases at V and 5 bases at J, leaving 12 bases unmatched. CDR3 loop: CAIGTSGTPYDEQYF. CDR3 nucleotide sequence: TGTGCCATCGGGACTAGCGGGACACCCTATGACGAGCAGTACTTC.

The chain employs TRBV11-2 and TRBJ1-4, with 10 bases lining up with TRBD1. CDR1 is SGHAT, CDR2 FQNNGV, per germline. The junction had 4 bases not matched to a gene; V was cut back by 5 bases and J by 7 bases. This CDR3 is 14 amino acids long. This chain's CDR3 is CASSRQGALEKLFF. The CDR3 region has the DNA TGTGCCAGCAGCCGACAGGGGGCGCTTGAAAAACTGTTTTTT.

V is TRBV23-1 and J is TRBJ2-7, with D maybe TRBD1 (6 bases). TRBV23-1 is annotated as an ORF whose role is uncertain. The CDR3 runs 16 residues. The V and J ends lost 0 bases and 4 bases respectively, with 16 bases between them. DNA of the CDR3: TGCGCCAGCAGTCAATCGAAACAGGGTAAAGATTACGAGCAGTACTTC. As protein: CASSQSKQGKDYEQYF.

The rearrangement joins TRBV7-9 to TRBJ2-5, with 10 bases matching TRBD2. The DNA end favors TRBJ2-7, so the J call may be wrong. Germline V gene sequence: CDR1 SEHNR, CDR2 FQNEAQ (reference sequence). The CDR3 has 14 amino acids. For the CDR3, the DNA is TGTGCCAGCAGCTTACCTAGCGGGAGTTACGAGCAGTACTTC. Translated, it gives CASSLPSGSYEQYF.

The chain recombines TRBV2 with TRBJ1-5; tentative D call: TRBD1 (6 bases). Deletions cut 4 bases from V and 7 bases from J, with 11 bases between. CDR3 length: 13 amino acids. Germline assignment: CDR1 SNHLY and CDR2 FYNNEI. CDR3 coding DNA: TGTGCCAGCAGTGCAGGGGTAAGGCAGCCCCAGCATTTT. Protein product: CASSAGVRQPQHF. The full variable domain, completed using reference TRBV2 and TRBJ1-5, is EPEVTQTPSHQVTQMGQEVILRCVPISNHLYFYWYRQILGQKVEFLVSFYNNEISEKSEIFDDQFSVERPDGSNFTLKIRSTKLEDSAMYFCASSAGVRQPQHFGDGTRLSIL.

This clone was counted once. This chain joins TRBV10-3 and TRBJ2-7; D perhaps matches TRBD2 (6 bases). The germline V gene has CDR1 ENHRY and CDR2 SYGVKD. V shed 4 bases and J shed 1 base, with 11 bases lying between them. CDR3 length: 14 amino acids. The CDR3, as DNA: TGTGCCATCAGTGGAGGAGGGGCATCCTACGAGCAGTACTTC. Translated, it gives CAISGGGASYEQYF.

The V call is TRBV11-2, the J call TRBJ2-2; 8 nucleotides match TRBD2. The CDR3 runs 16 residues. V lost 0 bases to trimming and J lost 4 bases; unmatched junction nucleotides: 4. Germline values: CDR1 SGHAT, CDR2 FQNNGV. CDR3 nucleotide sequence: TGTGCCAGCAGCTTAGACGGGACTAGGGGCACCGGGGAGCTGTTTTTT. It translates to CASSLDGTRGTGELFF.

This clone appeared a single time. V is TRBV7-9 and J is TRBJ2-5, with D tentatively TRBD1 (6 bases). The end of the DNA fits TRBJ2-7 better, so the J call may be wrong. This CDR3 contains 13 residues. Per the germline V gene, CDR1 is SEHNR and CDR2 is FQNEAQ (reference sequence). The CDR3 DNA follows: TGTGCCAGCAGCTTGACAGGAACCTACGAGCAGTACTTC. It encodes CASSLTGTYEQYF.

The chain links TRBV5-1 to TRBJ2-3; 9 bases are shared with TRBD1. This CDR3 is 15 amino acids long. Looked up from germline, CDR1 is SGHRS and CDR2 is YFSETQ. With V trimmed by 0 bases and J by 1 base, 0 bases remained unmatched. The CDR3 reads CASSLGTGGTDTQYF. The CDR3 DNA follows: TGCGCCAGCAGCTTGGGGACAGGGGGCACAGATACGCAGTATTTT.

This sequence joins TRBV6-6 and TRBJ2-1; D is perhaps TRBD2 (6 bases). V dropped 5 bases and J dropped 7 bases, with 12 bases sitting between them. The CDR3 extends over 13 amino acids. Germline assignment: CDR1 MNHNY and CDR2 SVGAGI (reference sequence). The CDR3 loop is CASSPGTYNEQFF. As DNA, the CDR3 is TGTGCCAGCAGTCCCGGGACTTATAATGAGCAGTTCTTC.

This clone has just a few counts. This chain connects TRBV11-3 to TRBJ2-7; perhaps TRBD2 as D (6 bases). The CDR3 covers 13 residues. Trimming left V 10 bases short and J 7 bases short, with 20 bases between. Germline assignment: CDR1 SGHNT and CDR2 YENEEA. CDR3 region: CATSRTKGEEQYF. The CDR3, as DNA: TGTGCCACCTCACGGACTAAAGGGGAAGAGCAGTACTTC.

The chain links TRBV5-1 to TRBJ2-6; 9 positions match TRBD2. Germline CDR1 and CDR2: SGHRS and YFSETQ. Trimming removed 2 bases from V and 4 bases from J; junction bases left unmatched: 16. This CDR3 is 20 amino acids long. The chain's CDR3 is CASSLPLSGRKRSGANVLTF. As DNA, the CDR3 is TGCGCCAGCAGCTTACCACTTAGCGGGAGAAAACGGTCGGGGGCCAACGTCCTGACTTTC.